This T cell receptor beta chain came from a study of shared clonotypes between healthy human individuals. Trimming removed 6 bases from V and 4 bases from J; junction bases left unmatched: 10. CDR1 and CDR2 from the germline V gene are SGHRS and YFSETQ. The CDR3 is made up of 15 amino acids. The test was conducted at deep level. Across several immunoSEQ plates, the genomic DNA of each subset was split evenly. This table comes from immunoSEQ multiplex PCR, and its TCRdb copy is limited to in-frame clones, with some not included. The sample lists fewer than 600,000 clones, roughly 79% occurring once. The specimen sequenced was PBMCs. This chain uses TRBV5-1 with TRBJ2-5, with 9 nucleotides matching TRBD2. This TCR derives from a woman in her thirties or forties in good health. Some clones in this sample may be carry-over from other donors' samples. The CDR3 is CASNIAGVGGETQYF. The DNA of the CDR3 is TGCGCCAGCAACATAGCGGGAGTGGGAGGAGAGACCCAGTACTTC.